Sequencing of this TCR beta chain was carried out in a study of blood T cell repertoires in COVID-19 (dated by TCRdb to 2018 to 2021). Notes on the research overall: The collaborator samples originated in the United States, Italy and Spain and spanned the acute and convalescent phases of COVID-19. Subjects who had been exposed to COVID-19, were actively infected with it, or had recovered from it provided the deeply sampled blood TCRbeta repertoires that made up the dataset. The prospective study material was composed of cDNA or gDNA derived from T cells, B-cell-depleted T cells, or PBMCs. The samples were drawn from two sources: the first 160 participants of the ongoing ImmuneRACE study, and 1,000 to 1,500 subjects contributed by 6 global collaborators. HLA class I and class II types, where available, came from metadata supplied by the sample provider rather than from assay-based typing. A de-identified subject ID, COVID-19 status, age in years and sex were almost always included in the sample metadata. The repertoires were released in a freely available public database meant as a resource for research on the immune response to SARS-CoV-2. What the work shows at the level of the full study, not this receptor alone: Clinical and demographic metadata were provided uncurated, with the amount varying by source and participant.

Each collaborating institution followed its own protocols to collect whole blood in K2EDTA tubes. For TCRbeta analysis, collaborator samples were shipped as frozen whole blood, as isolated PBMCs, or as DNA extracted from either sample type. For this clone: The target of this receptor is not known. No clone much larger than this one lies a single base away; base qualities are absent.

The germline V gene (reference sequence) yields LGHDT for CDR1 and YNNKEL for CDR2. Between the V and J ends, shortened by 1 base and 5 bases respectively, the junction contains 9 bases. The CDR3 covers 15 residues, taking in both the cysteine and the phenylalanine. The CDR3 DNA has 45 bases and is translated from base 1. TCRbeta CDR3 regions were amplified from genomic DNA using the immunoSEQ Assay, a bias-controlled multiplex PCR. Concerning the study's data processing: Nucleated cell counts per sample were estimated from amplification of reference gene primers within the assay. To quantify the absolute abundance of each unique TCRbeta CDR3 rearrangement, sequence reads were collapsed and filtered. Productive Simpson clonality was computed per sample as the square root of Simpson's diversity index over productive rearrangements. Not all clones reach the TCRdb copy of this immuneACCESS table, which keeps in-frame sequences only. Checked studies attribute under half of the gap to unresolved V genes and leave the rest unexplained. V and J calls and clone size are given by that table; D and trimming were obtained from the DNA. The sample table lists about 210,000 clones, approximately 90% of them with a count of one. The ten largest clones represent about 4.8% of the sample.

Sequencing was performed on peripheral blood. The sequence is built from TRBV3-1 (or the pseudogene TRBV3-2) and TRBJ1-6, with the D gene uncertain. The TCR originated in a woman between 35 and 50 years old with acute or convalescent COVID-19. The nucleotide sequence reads TGTGCCAGCAGCCAAGTAGGGAGGGATAATTCACCCCTCCACTTT. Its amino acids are CASSQVGRDNSPLHF.